These 21 T cell receptor beta chains originate from one sample sequenced in a study of T cell changes during pregnancy in multiple sclerosis. TCRdb's copy holds only in-frame clones and misses some; the assay was immunoSEQ multiplex PCR. The sample contains about 61,000 clones, around 90% of which appear only once. The sequenced sample was peripheral blood, obtained in the first trimester of pregnancy. The receptor set was obtained from a female donor in good health, enrolled as a control in a pregnancy study.

The chain couples TRBV4-3 to TRBJ1-2; 9 bases are shared with TRBD1. The length of the CDR3 is 18 residues. Per the germline V gene, CDR1 is LGHNA and CDR2 is YSLEER. After removal of 4 bases from V and 4 bases from J, the junction contained 16 bases not matched to a gene. The CDR3 here is CASSRRTGQGRLGYGYTF. CDR3 nucleotide sequence: TGCGCCAGCAGCCGCAGAACGGGACAGGGACGGCTTGGCTATGGCTACACCTTC.

The rearrangement uses TRBV11-3 and TRBJ2-2; perhaps TRBD2 as D (6 bases). The germline CDR1 and CDR2 sequences are SGHNT and YENEEA. V was pared by 8 bases and J by 2 bases, with 15 bases between. The CDR3 loop spans 15 amino acids. The DNA for the CDR3 is TGTGCCAGCTCCCGGGACGGGGGAAACACCGGGGAGCTGTTTTTT. Its translation is CASSRDGGNTGELFF. Full variable domain (missing parts from reference TRBV11-3 and TRBJ2-2): EAGVVQSPRYKIIEKKQPVAFWCNPISGHNTLYWYLQNLGQGPELLIRYENEEAVDDSQLPKDRFSAERLKGVDSTLKIQPAELGDSAVYLCASSRDGGNTGELFFGEGSRLTVL.

The chain recombines TRBV12-5 with TRBJ1-2; D is undetermined. The length of the CDR3 is 11 residues. V lost 4 bases, J lost 9 bases, and 9 bases lay in between. The V gene's germline CDR1 is LGHNT and CDR2 FRNRAP. CDR3 protein: CASGSGESYTF. DNA for the CDR3: TGTGCTAGTGGTTCCGGGGAAAGCTACACCTTC.

V usage is TRBV19 and J usage is TRBJ1-2; tentative D call: TRBD1 (6 bases). Germline V gives CDR1 LNHDA, CDR2 SQIVND (reference sequence). V was trimmed by 4 bases and J by 3 bases, leaving 15 bases between them. The CDR3 is made up of 15 amino acids. The CDR3 sequence is CASSNFRTADYGYTF. The CDR3 coding sequence is TGTGCCAGTAGTAATTTCCGGACAGCGGACTATGGCTACACCTTC.

This clone was counted many times. The chain employs TRBV27 and TRBJ2-5, with 7 bases that match TRBD1. Trimming at V came to 5 bases and at J to 5 bases, leaving 5 bases not matched to a gene. Germline lookup yields CDR1 MNHEY and CDR2 SMNVEV (reference sequence). The CDR3 is made up of 13 amino acids. CDR3 nucleotide sequence: TGTGCCAGCAGTCAACAGGGGTGGGAGACCCAGTACTTC. Its protein is CASSQQGWETQYF.

J is TRBJ2-3 and V is TRBV4-3; TRBD2 aligns across 8 bases. The CDR3 is 16 amino acids. V lost 0 bases and J lost 4; bases outside the gene matches: 6. Looked up from germline, CDR1 is LGHNA and CDR2 is YSLEER. In DNA, the CDR3 is TGCGCCAGCAGCCAAGAGTTGCGGGGGGAGGCAGATACGCAGTATTTT. It encodes CASSQELRGEADTQYF.

The chain is built from TRBV27 and TRBJ2-7; no clear D gene. The germline V gene encodes CDR1 MNHEY and CDR2 SMNVEV (reference sequence). V gave up 0 bases and J gave up 5 bases, with 8 bases separating them. The CDR3 runs to 13 residues. CDR3 amino acids: CASSLSIKHEQYF. CDR3 coding DNA: TGTGCCAGCAGTTTATCCATCAAGCACGAGCAGTACTTC.

This sequence joins TRBV7-9 and TRBJ1-1; no definite D call. The CDR3 is made up of 16 amino acids. Trimming took off 5 bases at V and 2 bases at J, with 18 bases between the two ends. CDR1 SEHNR and CDR2 FQNEAQ come from the germline V gene (reference sequence). CDR3 sequence reads: CASSLGSGLTNTEAFF. The DNA of the CDR3 is TGTGCCAGCAGCCTCGGTTCCGGACTCACAAACACTGAAGCTTTCTTT. Full variable domain (remainder filled in from reference TRBV7-9 and TRBJ1-1): DTGVSQNPRHKITKRGQNVTFRCDPISEHNRLYWYRQTLGQGPEFLTYFQNEAQLEKSRLLSDRFSAERPKGSFSTLEIQRTEQGDSAMYLCASSLGSGLTNTEAFFGQGTRLTVV.

The J gene is TRBJ1-1, the V gene TRBV5-4; D is perhaps TRBD1 (5 bases). The CDR3 contains 12 residues. The V gene's germline CDR1 is SGHNT and CDR2 YYREEE (reference sequence). V was clipped by 2 bases and J by 5 bases, with 7 bases between them. The CDR3 DNA follows: TGTGCCAGCAGCTTCGGGGGGACTGAAGCTTTCTTT. Encoded protein: CASSFGGTEAFF.

The rearrangement uses TRBV29-1 and TRBJ2-7, with D possibly being TRBD1 (6 bases). CDR1 is SQVTM, CDR2 ANQGSEA, per germline. Trimming pared 6 bases from V and 0 bases from J, leaving 18 bases between. This CDR3 spans 15 amino acids. CDR3: CSVGEGGFTSYEQYF. The CDR3 DNA is TGCAGCGTAGGGGAAGGGGGATTCACCTCCTACGAGCAGTACTTC.

The gene calls are TRBV7-9 and TRBJ1-1; D remains ambiguous. The CDR3 sequence is 11 residues long. Looked up from germline, CDR1 is SEHNR and CDR2 is FQNEAQ (reference sequence). Trimming left V 5 bases short and J 10 bases short, with 11 bases between. CDR3 region: CASSPGEGAFF. The CDR3 DNA sequence: TGTGCCAGCAGCCCCGGGGAGGGAGCTTTCTTT. Variable domain in full (rest from reference TRBV7-9 and TRBJ1-1): DTGVSQNPRHKITKRGQNVTFRCDPISEHNRLYWYRQTLGQGPEFLTYFQNEAQLEKSRLLSDRFSAERPKGSFSTLEIQRTEQGDSAMYLCASSPGEGAFFGQGTRLTVV.

The CDR3 DNA reads as TGTGCCAGCAGCGCGATAAACAGGGGACCCCGGGTCCTGACTTTC. Its protein is CASSAINRGPRVLTF. The rearrangement joins TRBV9 to TRBJ2-6, with 7 bases fitting TRBD1. The CDR3 is 15 residues long. In germline, CDR1 is SGDLS, CDR2 YYNGEE. The ends lost 3 bases at V and 13 bases at J; junction bases unmatched: 13.

V is TRBV19 and J is TRBJ1-5; TRBD1 is a possible D gene (5 bases). Germline V gene lookup returns CDR1 LNHDA and CDR2 SQIVND (reference sequence). The CDR3 consists of 17 residues. The germline V and J ends were trimmed by 2 bases and 2 bases, with 16 bases remaining between them. CDR3 sequence (DNA): TGTGCCAGTAGTATACTGGTCGGGGGGTATGGCAATCAGCCCCAGCATTTT. It translates to CASSILVGGYGNQPQHF.

The chain joins TRBV30 to TRBJ2-7; no clear D gene. Trimming stripped 5 bases from V and 6 bases from J, with 11 bases between. The CDR3 consists of 11 residues. The V gene's germline CDR1 is GTSNPN and CDR2 SVGIG (reference sequence). The CDR3 spells CAWGTTREQYF. Written as DNA, the CDR3 is TGTGCCTGGGGCACTACACGCGAGCAGTACTTC.

The chain combines TRBV5-4 with TRBJ2-1, with 8 bases that match TRBD1. The germline CDR1 and CDR2 sequences are SGHNT and YYREEE (reference sequence). With 1 base clipped from V and 8 bases from J, the junction kept 2 bases outside the gene matches. The CDR3 loop spans 13 amino acids. Here the CDR3 reads CASSLQGAHEQFF. The CDR3 DNA reads as TGTGCCAGCAGCTTGCAGGGGGCCCATGAGCAGTTCTTC.

The chain employs TRBV18 and TRBJ1-4; tentative D call: TRBD1 (5 bases). The CDR3 sequence is 14 residues long. The V end was cut by 5 bases, the J end by 5 bases, with 12 bases between. CDR1 KGHSH and CDR2 LQKENI come from the germline V gene. The DNA for the CDR3 is TGTGCCAGCTCAAGACAGCCCCAAAATGAAAAACTGTTTTTT. As protein: CASSRQPQNEKLFF.

The chain joins TRBV5-6 to TRBJ1-5; 7 nucleotides align to TRBD1. The CDR3 runs 16 residues. Trimming took 4 bases from V and 0 from J; bases not matched to a gene: 7. Germline V lookup: CDR1 SGHDT, CDR2 YYEEEE. The CDR3 nucleotides are TGTGCCAGCAGCCTCAAGACAGGGCTTAGCAATCAGCCCCAGCATTTT. Amino acids: CASSLKTGLSNQPQHF.

A single count supports this clone. The gene calls are TRBV5-1 and TRBJ1-3; D possibly corresponds to TRBD1 (6 bases). CDR1 is SGHRS and CDR2 is YFSETQ in the germline V gene. V shed 4 bases and J shed 0 bases, with 11 bases lying between them. The length of the CDR3 is 15 residues. CDR3 protein: CASSPDSDSGNTIYF. CDR3 in DNA: TGCGCCAGCAGCCCGGACAGCGACTCTGGAAACACCATATATTTT.

The CDR3 loop reads CASSTDRLYEQYF. The DNA for the CDR3 is TGTGCCAGCAGCACCGACAGGCTCTACGAGCAGTACTTC. The rearrangement uses TRBV6-5 and TRBJ2-7, with D possibly matching TRBD1 (6 bases). Trimming cost V 6 bases and J 3 bases, with 12 bases left between them. Per the germline V gene, CDR1 is MNHEY and CDR2 is SVGAGI. This CDR3 has 13 amino acids.

The chain joins TRBV5-8 to TRBJ1-1, with TRBD1 matching 7 bases. Germline-derived CDR1 and CDR2 are SGHTS and YDEGEE. With 7 bases clipped from V and 1 base from J, the junction kept 7 bases outside the gene matches. The CDR3 is 14 amino acids. The CDR3 here is CASSLGQPNTEAFF. CDR3 sequence (DNA): TGTGCCAGCTCACTGGGACAGCCGAACACTGAAGCTTTCTTT.

CDR3 DNA sequence: TGTGCCAGCAGGAGACACAATAGCAATCAGCCCCAGCATTTT. Protein: CASRRHNSNQPQHF. V is TRBV6-5 and J is TRBJ1-5; unclear D gene. Trimming pared 6 bases from V and 0 bases from J, leaving 9 bases between. Germline V gives CDR1 MNHEY, CDR2 SVGAGI. There are 14 residues in the CDR3.